This entry lists 6 T cell receptor beta chains sequenced from one sample in a study of radiation and T cells in renal cell carcinoma. Time point here: blood 4 weeks post-SBRT, at nephrectomy. As for treatment: 15 Gy SBRT to primary tumor, nephrectomy 4 weeks later. TCRdb's table, derived via immunoSEQ multiplex PCR, lists solely in-frame clones and lacks some. The sample carries over 120,000 clones, roughly 90% recorded once. The specimen comprised blood, sampled from a patient whose treatment included radiotherapy and nephrectomy. Receptors originate from a woman aged 45 to 65 with renal cell carcinoma.

This chain links TRBV5-1 with TRBJ1-3; D is possibly TRBD1 (5 bases). CDR3 length equals 16 residues. Germline V lookup: CDR1 SGHRS, CDR2 YFSETQ. The V end lost 4 bases, the J end lost 4 bases, and 18 bases lay between the germline ends. CDR3 protein: CASSAGRTSRGNTIYF. The CDR3 DNA is TGCGCCAGCAGCGCGGGACGGACGTCTCGGGGAAACACCATATATTTT. Looking up the rest from reference TRBV5-1 and TRBJ1-3 gives the full variable domain: KAGVTQTPRYLIKTRGQQVTLSCSPISGHRSVSWYQQTPGQGLQFLFEYFSETQRNKGNFPGRFSGRQFSNSRSEMNVSTLELGDSALYLCASSAGRTSRGNTIYFGEGSWLTVV.

This chain connects TRBV4-3 to TRBJ1-5, with 8 bases that match TRBD1. Losses at the gene ends were 1 base for V and 11 bases for J; bases not matched to a gene: 13. Germline CDR1 reads LGHNA; CDR2 reads YSLEER. This CDR3 is 16 amino acids long. Here the CDR3 DNA reads TGCGCCAGCAGCCAAGGGATGTTAACAGGGGGATCAGCCCAGCATTTT. Translating it yields CASSQGMLTGGSAQHF.

This chain joins TRBV7-2 and TRBJ1-6, with D uncertain. This CDR3 contains 12 residues. V was trimmed by 2 bases and J by 7 bases, leaving 3 bases between them. Germline assignment: CDR1 SGHTA and CDR2 FQGNSA. The CDR3 bases are TGTGCCAGCAGCTTATTAAATTCACCCCTCCACTTT. Translation gives CASSLLNSPLHF.

V gene TRBV6-4 combines with J gene TRBJ1-2; 9 bases are a match to TRBD1. In germline, CDR1 is MRHNA, CDR2 SNTAGT. V lost 6 bases to trimming and J lost 7 bases; unmatched junction nucleotides: 12. CDR3 length: 15 residues. The CDR3 loop reads CASSASGTGSSGYTF. CDR3 DNA: TGTGCCAGCAGCGCCAGTGGGACAGGGAGCAGTGGCTACACCTTC.

The V call is TRBV29-1, the J call TRBJ1-2, with D perhaps matching TRBD1 (6 bases). This CDR3 has 13 amino acids. Per the germline V gene, CDR1 is SQVTM and CDR2 is ANQGSEA. Trimming cost V 7 bases and J 6 bases, with 18 bases left between them. The CDR3 sequence is CSARDTLGDGYTF. The CDR3 nucleotides read TGCAGCGCTCGGGACACCTTAGGCGATGGCTACACCTTC.

This clone was observed a handful of times. The V call is TRBV7-9, the J call TRBJ2-1; D not resolved. This CDR3 is built from 13 residues. Trimming pared 3 bases from V and 5 bases from J, leaving 8 bases between. The germline gives CDR1 SEHNR, CDR2 FQNEAQ (reference sequence). The CDR3: CASSFDINNEQFF. The DNA of the CDR3 is TGTGCCAGCAGCTTTGACATTAACAATGAGCAGTTCTTC.